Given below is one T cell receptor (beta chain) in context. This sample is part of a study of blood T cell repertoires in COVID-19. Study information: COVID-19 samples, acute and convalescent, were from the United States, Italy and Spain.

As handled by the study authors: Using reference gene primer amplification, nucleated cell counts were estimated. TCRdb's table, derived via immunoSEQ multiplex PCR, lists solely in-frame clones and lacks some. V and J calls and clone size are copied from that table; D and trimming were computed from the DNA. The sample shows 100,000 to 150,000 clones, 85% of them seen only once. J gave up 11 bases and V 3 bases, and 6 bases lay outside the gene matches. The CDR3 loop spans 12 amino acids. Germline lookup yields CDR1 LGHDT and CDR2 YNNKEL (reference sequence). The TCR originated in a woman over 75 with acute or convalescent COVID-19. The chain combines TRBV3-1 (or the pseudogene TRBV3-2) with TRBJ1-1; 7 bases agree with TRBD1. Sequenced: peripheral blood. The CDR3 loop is CASSHSGTDAFF. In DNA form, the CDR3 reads TGTGCCAGCAGCCACTCCGGGACAGACGCTTTCTTT.